This T cell receptor beta chain was sequenced in a study of blood T cell repertoires in COVID-19. Study details: Sites in the United States, Italy and Spain provided acute and convalescent COVID-19 samples.

CDR3 length equals 17 residues. With V trimmed by 4 bases and J by 5 bases, 14 bases remained unmatched. The germline gives CDR1 MGHRA, CDR2 YSYEKL. Profiled with immunoSEQ multiplex PCR; TCRdb holds only in-frame clones, not every one. Among a few hundred thousand clones listed, 70% to 90% were seen once. The specimen sequenced was peripheral blood. This clonotype originated in a human donor in a cohort sampled during active COVID-19. V is TRBV4-1 and J is TRBJ2-7, with 10 bases identical to TRBD2. CDR3 in amino acids: CASSPPHPSGGLHEQYF. CDR3 DNA sequence: TGCGCCAGCAGCCCCCCCCACCCTAGCGGGGGTCTCCACGAGCAGTACTTC.